The rows below give T cell receptor beta chains drawn from one sample of a study of metastatic and nonmetastatic thyroid tumors. Using MiXCR, TCRdb re-called clones from the PCR reads. The table has about 23,000 clones, roughly 22% seen once. The sequenced material came from blood. The receptor set was obtained from a female donor with papillary thyroid cancer or a benign thyroid nodule (not recorded which). Some clones in this sample may be carry-over from other donors' samples. Both conserved end residues are part of each CDR3. A D gene is named only where the DNA matches it firmly. A row's size may be missing; if present it is once, few, many or a size class.

>13|few|.|TRBV15|TRBJ2-7
CATSSYILSEQYF
TGTGCCACCAGCAGTTACATCCTGAGTGAGCAGTACTTC
>15|many|TRBD2|TRBV7-6|TRBJ2-1
CASSWLAGGHNEQFF
TGTGCCAGCAGCTGGCTAGCGGGAGGCCACAATGAGCAGTTCTTC
>13|.|.|TRBV11-3|TRBJ2-2
CAISDYSSGELFF
TGTGCCATCAGCGACTATAGCTCCGGGGAGCTGTTTTTT
>15|many|.|TRBV29-1|TRBJ1-2
CSVEPSQGRGFGYTF
TGCAGCGTTGAACCTTCACAGGGTAGGGGATTTGGCTACACCTTC
>15|few|.|TRBV19|TRBJ1-5
CASSMLGRSNQPQHF
TGTGCCAGTAGTATGTTAGGGAGGAGCAATCAGCCCCAGCATTTT
>14|many|TRBD2|TRBV5-1|TRBJ2-1
CASSFTSGSNEQFF
TGCGCCAGCAGCTTTACTAGCGGGAGTAATGAGCAGTTCTTC
>20|.|.|TRBV6-2/TRBV6-3|TRBJ2-6
CASSPRLRVLLSSGADVLTF
TGTGCCAGCAGTCCCCGACTGCGGGTGTTGCTTAGCTCTGGGGCCGACGTCCTGACTTTC
>16|.|.|TRBV4-3|TRBJ1-1
CTSSQEGQFRNTEAFF
TGCACCAGCAGCCAAGAGGGCCAGTTTCGGAACACTGAAGCTTTCTTT
>15|.|.|TRBV16|TRBJ1-4
CASRDSAATNEKLFF
TGTGCCAGCAGAGACAGTGCTGCAACTAATGAAAAACTGTTTTTT
>16|many|.|TRBV28|TRBJ2-2
CASSFETTRHAGELFF
TGTGCCAGCAGTTTCGAGACCACACGACACGCCGGGGAGCTGTTTTTT
>14|many|.|TRBV15|TRBJ2-2
CATSIGGNTGELFF
TGTGCCACCAGCATAGGGGGGAACACCGGGGAGCTGTTTTTT
>15|.|.|TRBV28|TRBJ1-5
CASSLFMGADQPQHF
TGTGCCAGCAGTTTATTCATGGGGGCGGATCAGCCCCAGCATTTT
>11|many|.|TRBV20-1|TRBJ1-1
CSASRETEAFF
TGCAGTGCTAGTAGGGAGACTGAAGCTTTCTTT
>12|many|.|TRBV7-2|TRBJ1-2
CASSLRGLDYTF
TGTGCCAGCAGCTTAAGGGGGTTGGACTACACCTTC
>11|medium-sized|.|TRBV19|TRBJ1-2
CASSRRYGYTF
TGTGCCAGTAGTAGAAGATATGGCTACACCTTC